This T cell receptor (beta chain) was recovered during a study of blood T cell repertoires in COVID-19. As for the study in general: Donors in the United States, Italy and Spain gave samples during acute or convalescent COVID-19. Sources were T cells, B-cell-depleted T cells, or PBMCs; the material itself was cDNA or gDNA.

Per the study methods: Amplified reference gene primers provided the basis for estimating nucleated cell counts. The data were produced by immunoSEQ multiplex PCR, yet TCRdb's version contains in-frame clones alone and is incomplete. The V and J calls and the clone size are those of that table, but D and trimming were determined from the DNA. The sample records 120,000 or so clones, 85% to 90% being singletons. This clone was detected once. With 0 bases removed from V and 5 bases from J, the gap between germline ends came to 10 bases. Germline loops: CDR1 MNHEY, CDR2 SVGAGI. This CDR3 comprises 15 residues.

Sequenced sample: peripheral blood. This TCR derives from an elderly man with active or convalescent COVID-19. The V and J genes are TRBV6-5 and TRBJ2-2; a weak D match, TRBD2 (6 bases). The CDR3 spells CASSYSRRGTGELFF. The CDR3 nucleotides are TGTGCCAGCAGTTACTCGAGGAGGGGTACCGGGGAGCTGTTTTTT.